One and the same sample provided the 12 T cell receptor beta chains below, sequenced in a study of T cell responses to AZD1222 COVID-19 vaccine. Data came from immunoSEQ multiplex PCR; TCRdb stores just in-frame clones and leaves some out. The sample has about 130,000 clones; 80% to 90% are singletons. The specimen was peripheral blood, collected on day 0 of AZD1222 vaccination. These receptors came from an adult in good health.

The chain couples TRBV7-2 to TRBJ1-6; 12 nucleotides match TRBD1. CDR1 and CDR2 (germline): SGHTA, FQGNSA. The CDR3 runs 15 residues. The V gene end was trimmed by 5 bases and the J gene end by 8 bases; junction bases not matched to a gene: 4. The CDR3 loop is CASSPGQGAYSPLHF. CDR3 DNA sequence: TGTGCCAGCAGCCCGGGACAGGGGGCCTATTCACCCCTCCACTTT.

This clone was found once. The V call is TRBV7-2, the J call TRBJ1-1; the D is unclear. Germline assignment: CDR1 SGHTA and CDR2 FQGNSA. The length of the CDR3 is 13 residues. Trimming stripped 1 base from V and 5 bases from J, with 8 bases between. The CDR3 sequence is CASSLVEETEAFF. CDR3 nucleotide sequence: TGTGCCAGCAGCTTAGTGGAGGAGACTGAAGCTTTCTTT.

The chain combines TRBV5-1 with TRBJ2-1; 8 bases agree with TRBD2. This CDR3 spans 16 amino acids. The germline V gene encodes CDR1 SGHRS and CDR2 YFSETQ. The J segment lost 2 bases and the V segment lost 0 bases, leaving 4 bases of the junction unmatched. The CDR3 DNA is TGCGCCAGCAGCTTGGCCGCAGCGGGAGCCTACAATGAGCAGTTCTTC. It is translated as CASSLAAAGAYNEQFF.

The chain uses TRBV11-3 and TRBJ2-5; D perhaps matches TRBD2 (6 bases). The CDR3 length is 14 residues. V was pared by 5 bases and J by 4 bases, with 14 bases between. The germline CDR1 and CDR2 sequences are SGHNT and YENEEA. Here the CDR3 DNA reads TGTGCCAGCAGCCTCGGTTCCGGGGGAGAGACCCAGTACTTC. Translating it yields CASSLGSGGETQYF.

The gene calls are TRBV19 and TRBJ1-5, with D hard to call. The germline V and J ends were trimmed by 3 bases and 0 bases, with 15 bases remaining between them. This CDR3 contains 17 residues. Germline values: CDR1 LNHDA, CDR2 SQIVND (reference sequence). The CDR3 DNA is TGTGCCAGTAGTATCCCCGGTGAGGCGTATAGCAATCAGCCCCAGCATTTT. Its protein product is CASSIPGEAYSNQPQHF.

This clone showed up just once. The chain links TRBV5-1 to TRBJ2-7, with D maybe TRBD2 (6 bases). CDR1 SGHRS and CDR2 YFSETQ come from the germline V gene. Trimming removed 6 bases at V and 3 bases at J, with 19 bases between. The CDR3 loop spans 15 amino acids. CDR3 in amino acids: CASTPGTPGSYEQYF. CDR3 DNA: TGCGCCAGCACCCCCGGGACCCCCGGGAGCTACGAGCAGTACTTC.

This clone was counted a few times. V usage is TRBV12-3 or TRBV12-4 and J usage is TRBJ2-7; no definite D call. The germline V and J ends were trimmed by 5 bases and 2 bases, with 7 bases remaining between them. The CDR3 contains 12 residues. Here the CDR3 reads CASSPNAYEQYF. The CDR3 bases are TGTGCCAGCAGTCCTAATGCCTACGAGCAGTACTTC.

The CDR3 protein is CASSELGSSYEQYF. CDR3 sequence (DNA): TGTGCCAGCAGTGAATTGGGGAGCTCCTACGAGCAGTACTTC. V is TRBV6-1 and J is TRBJ2-7, with D tentatively TRBD2 (5 bases). This CDR3 has 14 residues. Germline-derived CDR1 and CDR2 are MNHNS and SASEGT. Trimming left V 2 bases short and J 0 bases short, with 8 bases between.

This clone was seen a handful of times. V is TRBV2 and J is TRBJ1-5; D ambiguous. The V and J ends lost 4 bases and 2 bases respectively, with 12 bases between them. CDR1 and CDR2 from the germline V gene are SNHLY and FYNNEI. The CDR3 totals 15 residues. The CDR3 DNA sequence: TGTGCCAGCAGTGGGGTTTGGGGAGGCAATCAGCCCCAGCATTTT. Translated: CASSGVWGGNQPQHF.

In DNA form, the CDR3 reads TGTGCCAGCAGCTTAGAATTGCCCGGGACTCAAGATACGCAGTATTTT. It translates to CASSLELPGTQDTQYF. The genes are TRBV7-8 and TRBJ2-3; D is perhaps TRBD2 (6 bases). V was shortened by 1 base and J by 5 bases, with 16 bases between the two germline ends. Germline assignment: CDR1 SGHVS and CDR2 FQNEAQ. CDR3 length: 16 amino acids.

The rearrangement links TRBV4-2 to TRBJ1-2, with 8 bases matching TRBD1. V dropped 0 bases and J dropped 3; count of bases not matched to a gene: 3. CDR3 length: 15 amino acids. The germline V gene has CDR1 LGHNA and CDR2 YNFKEQ. The CDR3 region is CASSQDQTGDYGYTF. In DNA, the CDR3 is TGTGCCAGCAGCCAAGATCAGACAGGGGACTATGGCTACACCTTC.

This chain links TRBV15 with TRBJ1-4; TRBD1 aligns across 7 bases. CDR1 is LNHNV, CDR2 YYDKDF, per germline (reference sequence). The CDR3 contains 15 residues. Trimming cost V 0 bases and J 7 bases; bases outside gene matches: 5. Written as DNA, the CDR3 is TGTGCCACCAGCAGAGATCGGCAGGGGGGTGAAAAACTGTTTTTT. Translation gives CATSRDRQGGEKLFF.